These T cell receptor beta chains were read from a single sample in a study of cytomegalovirus exposure and HLA in healthy donors. The assay was immunoSEQ multiplex PCR, and TCRdb's table has in-frame clones only and misses some. The table has under 200,000 clones, approximately 80% seen once. Material: PBMCs. These receptors came from a woman in her thirties in good health and CMV-seronegative. The CDR3 runs from the conserved cysteine through the conserved F or W. The D gene is left open where the match is weak. Size is stated for part of the rows, as once, few or many counts, or as a class when the clone is expanded.

- TRBD1 TRBJ1-2 TRBV5-1 TGCGCCAGCAGTTCGGACAGGGCGGTGGGTGGCTACACCTTC CASSSDRAVGGYTF
- TRBD1 TRBJ1-1 TRBV7-9 TGTGCCAGCAGCCTCCTGACAGGGTTGAACACTGAAGCTTTCTTT CASSLLTGLNTEAFF
once - TRBJ1-1 TRBV6-1 TGTGCCAGCACTATGGGGGGGTTTGGGACTGAAGCTTTCTTT CASTMGGFGTEAFF
once TRBD1 TRBJ1-2 TRBV19 TGTGCCAGTCATCGGCAGGGGGCAGATGGCTACACCTTC CASHRQGADGYTF
- - TRBJ2-1 TRBV20-1 TGCAGTGTCCCGGAGGGGCCCGGACACTTCTTC CSVPEGPGHFF
- - TRBJ1-1 TRBV21-1 TGTGCCAGCAGCAAATATGGGCAGAACACTGAAGCTTTCTTT CASSKYGQNTEAFF
few - TRBJ2-5 TRBV7-7 TGTGCCAGCAGCTTTGCGGGGGCGGGAGAGACCCAGTACTTC CASSFAGAGETQYF
- - TRBJ2-3 TRBV7-2 TGTGCCAGCAGCTTAGAAGCGAGGGCCACAGATACGCAGTATTTT CASSLEARATDTQYF
- - TRBJ1-1 TRBV29-1 TGCAGCGTTGGGTGGCAGGCGGGGGAAGCTTTCTTT CSVGWQAGEAFF
- - TRBJ1-1 TRBV15 TGTGCCACCAGCGCCGGGGGTATGAACACTGAAGCTTTCTTT CATSAGGMNTEAFF
few - TRBJ1-1 TRBV11-3 TGTGCCAGCAGCTCAACAGGGACTGAAGCTTTCTTT CASSSTGTEAFF
- - TRBJ2-7 TRBV9 TGTGCCAGCGGAGGGGGGGTAAGCTCCTACGAGCAGTACTTC CASGGGVSSYEQYF
- TRBD1 TRBJ1-3 TRBV5-1 TGCGCCAGCAGCGACAGGGACTCTGGAAACACCATATATTTT CASSDRDSGNTIYF
- TRBD1 TRBJ2-7 TRBV10-3 TGTGCCATCAGTCGCAGGGGGAGATACGAGCAGTACTTC CAISRRGRYEQYF
- - TRBJ2-7 TRBV30 TGTGCCTGGACGTCGGGGAGCTCCTACGAGCAGTACTTC CAWTSGSSYEQYF
- - TRBJ2-7 TRBV18 TGTGCCAGCTCACCTCCGGACTACGTTTCTGGGCAGTACTTC CASSPPDYVSGQYF
- TRBD1 TRBJ2-7 TRBV7-9 TGTGCCAGCAGTTATATACAGGGGCGAACCTACGAGCAGTACTTC CASSYIQGRTYEQYF
few TRBD2 TRBJ2-1 TRBV19 TGTGCCGTGCGGGGGGCCGGGACTAGCGGGAGGAGGGGGACAAGGAATGAGCAGTTCTTC CAVRGAGTSGRRGTRNEQFF
few - TRBJ2-7 TRBV4-3 TGCGCCAGCAGCTGGGGGCCCTCCTACGAGCAGTACTTC CASSWGPSYEQYF
- - TRBJ1-4 TRBV19 TGTGCCAGTAAGGGGTTCTCGACAAATGAAAAACTGTTTTTT CASKGFSTNEKLFF
few TRBD1 TRBJ1-2 TRBV7-8 TGTGCCAGCAGCTTTGACAGGGATGGAGGCTACACCTTC CASSFDRDGGYTF
- - TRBJ2-3 TRBV29-1 TGCAGCGTTGAACCCAAAACAGATACGCAGTATTTT CSVEPKTDTQYF
- - TRBJ1-4 TRBV7-2 TGTGCCAGCAGCCCGCGGGGCCTAGCAACTAATGAAAAACTGTTTTTT CASSPRGLATNEKLFF
- TRBD1 TRBJ2-2 TRBV29-1 TGCAGCGCCGGACAGGGTTCGAACACCGGGGAGCTGTTTTTT CSAGQGSNTGELFF
- - TRBJ1-5 TRBV4-3 TGCGCCAGCAGCCAAGATCGCGGTAATCAGCCCCAGCATTTT CASSQDRGNQPQHF
- - TRBJ1-6 TRBV27 TGTGCCAGCAGTTTAGATCAGGGGCCGGGTTCACCCCTCCACTTT CASSLDQGPGSPLHF
- TRBD1 TRBJ2-7 TRBV6-5 TGTGCCAGCAGTTCCCGCGGACAGGGGTCCTACGAGCAGTACTTC CASSSRGQGSYEQYF
few - TRBJ2-3 TRBV19 TGTGCCAGTACCGGCGGGGGACACCCAAGCACAGATACGCAGTATTTT CASTGGGHPSTDTQYF
- TRBD2 TRBJ2-3 TRBV5-6 TGTGCCAGCAGCATCTACCACGGTAGCGGGAGCACAGATACGCAGTATTTT CASSIYHGSGSTDTQYF
- - TRBJ1-2 TRBV9 TGTGCCAGCAGCCCCAGCCTGGGAGGACACTATGGCTACACCTTC CASSPSLGGHYGYTF
- TRBD1 TRBJ2-7 TRBV5-5 TGTGCCAGCAGCTTATTTCCGGGGACAGAGAACTACGAGCAGTACTTC CASSLFPGTENYEQYF
once TRBD1 TRBJ2-4 TRBV25-1 TGTGCCAGCAGTGCCCGGACAGGGAGCCTAGCCAAAAACATTCAGTACTTC CASSARTGSLAKNIQYF
few TRBD1 TRBJ1-1 TRBV19 TGTGCCAGTAGTAACAGGGGTATGTACACTGAAGCTTTCTTT CASSNRGMYTEAFF
- - TRBJ2-1 TRBV7-2 TGTGCCAGCAGCCGTGACAGCTTCAATGAGCAGTTCTTC CASSRDSFNEQFF
- TRBD1 TRBJ2-7 TRBV4-1 TGCGCCAGCAGCCGCGGGACAGGGGGCTACGAGCAGTACTTC CASSRGTGGYEQYF
- TRBD1 TRBJ1-3 TRBV5-1 TGCGCCAGCAGCTCCCAGGGGGCGGCTGGAAACACCATATATTTT CASSSQGAAGNTIYF